The next 6 T cell receptor beta chains were all read from a single sample in a study of T-cell reconstitution after alpha-beta-depleted transplantation in children. Molecular barcoding with unique molecular identifiers was used for the TCRbeta library. MiXCR, applied by TCRdb to the PCR reads, yields one record per CDR3 protein. The sample comprises 490,000 or so distinct CDR3 sequences, about 10% of which are singletons, and about 2% rests with the top ten. This specimen consisted of PBMCs, obtained before TCRalphabeta/CD19-depleted stem cell transplant. The source of these receptors is a child under 10 years old with inherited bone marrow failure, due to receive a stem cell transplant.

This clonotype was detected ten times or more. This chain connects TRBV6-2 or TRBV6-3 to TRBJ2-7, with 7 bases aligning to TRBD1. The CDR3 has 15 residues. V shed 4 bases, J shed 2 bases, and the junction held 8 bases outside the gene matches. In germline, CDR1 is MNHEY, CDR2 SVGEGT. CDR3 DNA sequence: TGTGCCAGCAGTTTTAGGGGGCTTTTACCCTACGAGCAGTACTTC. Translating it yields CASSFRGLLPYEQYF.

This clonotype has at least ten counts. The CDR3 coding sequence is TGTGCCAGCAGCCCAGGACAGTTAAACATTCAGTACTTC. It encodes CASSPGQLNIQYF. The chain combines TRBV2 with TRBJ2-4; maybe TRBD1 (6 bases). With 6 bases removed from V and 6 bases from J, the gap between germline ends came to 12 bases. Germline lookup yields CDR1 SNHLY and CDR2 FYNNEI. The length of the CDR3 is 13 residues.

This chain joins TRBV3-1 and TRBJ2-3; D is possibly TRBD2 (6 bases). The CDR3 runs 15 residues. From germline, CDR1 is LGHDT and CDR2 YNNKEL (reference sequence). V was pared by 7 bases and J by 2 bases, with 16 bases between. This CDR3 is CASTGRDFPTDTQYF. The CDR3 DNA is TGTGCCAGCACCGGACGGGACTTCCCCACAGATACGCAGTATTTT.

This clonotype was recorded many times. The chain combines TRBV7-8 with TRBJ1-2; 8 bases map to TRBD1. The CDR3 sequence is 14 residues long. Trimming removed 5 bases from V and 8 bases from J; junction bases left unmatched: 10. Germline CDR1 is SGHVS and CDR2 is FQNEAQ. The CDR3 bases are TGTGCCAGCAGCCAAGGACAGGGCGTATTCGGCTACACCTTC. The encoded protein is CASSQGQGVFGYTF.

This clonotype was picked up many times. The chain carries TRBV7-2 and TRBJ2-3, with TRBD2 identical over 8 bases. The J segment lost 0 bases and the V segment lost 1 base, leaving 6 bases of the junction unmatched. CDR3 length equals 17 residues. CDR1 is SGHTA and CDR2 is FQGNSA in the germline V gene. DNA of the CDR3: TGTGCCAGCAGCTTAGTAGTAGCGGGACCTAGCACAGATACGCAGTATTTT. Amino acids: CASSLVVAGPSTDTQYF.

The V and J genes are TRBV12-3 or TRBV12-4 and TRBJ2-1; perhaps D is TRBD1 or TRBD2 (5 bases each). The CDR3 loop spans 13 amino acids. V was clipped by 4 bases and J by 10 bases, with 14 bases between them. CDR3 protein: CASSSGPIYEQFF. In DNA, the CDR3 is TGTGCCAGCAGTTCGGGACCGATTTACGAGCAGTTCTTC.